This T cell receptor beta chain appears in the sequencing data of a study of CD8 T cells in Susac syndrome. While CD8+ and CD4+ T cells were isolated negatively, TEMRA cells were enriched by FACS. The CDR3 sequence is 15 residues long. Looked up from germline, CDR1 is SGHRS and CDR2 is YFSETQ. J was trimmed by 0 bases and V by 3 bases; bases with no gene match: 3. This clonotype came up a few times. The RNA, 0.5 to 1 ug, was put through reverse transcription using random hexamers. TCRdb ran MiXCR on the immunoSEQ multiplex PCR reads and lists one entry per CDR3 protein. This sample has some 180,000 distinct CDR3 sequences; 80% to 95% occur once, and the top ten carry around 0.1%.

The sequenced material came from CD4+ T cells from PBMCs. This sequence originates from a human donor in good health. The rearrangement joins TRBV5-1 to TRBJ2-7; 10 nucleotides match TRBD1. The CDR3 region is CASSWGQGYSYEQYF. The CDR3 DNA reads as TGCGCCAGCAGCTGGGGACAGGGGTACTCCTACGAGCAGTACTTC.